The clone carrying this T cell receptor (beta chain) was recorded a few times. This sample is part of a study of beta chain features in type 1 diabetes. The sequenced template was cDNA made from the entire isolated RNA. Some clones are missing from TCRdb's copy, which holds only in-frame ones; the method was immunoSEQ multiplex PCR. The repertoire holds 200,000 to 250,000 clones, around 26% seen once, with under 4.5% in the top ten. Trimming took 5 bases from V and 9 from J; bases not matched to a gene: 7. Germline V gene lookup returns CDR1 SGHAT and CDR2 FQNNGV. CDR3 length equals 15 residues. V usage is TRBV11-2 and J usage is TRBJ1-6, with 10 bases aligning to TRBD1. Sequencing used central memory CD4+ T cells from blood. This clonotype originated in a man aged 30-40 years in good health. The CDR3 here is CASSLLTGGGSPLHF. The CDR3 DNA reads TGTGCCAGCAGCCTCCTGACAGGGGGCGGTTCACCCCTCCACTTT.